This passage covers 10 T cell receptor beta chains from one sample sequenced in a study of T cell responses to AZD1222 COVID-19 vaccine. Some clones are missing from TCRdb's copy, which holds only in-frame ones; the method was immunoSEQ multiplex PCR. This table holds 92,000 or so clones, roughly 90% found once. Material: peripheral blood, obtained on day 0 of AZD1222 vaccination. The receptors originated from an adult in good health.

This clone showed up just once. The rearrangement joins TRBV7-2 to TRBJ2-7, with 11 bases that match TRBD1. The CDR3 has 14 amino acids. Per germline, CDR1 SGHTA and CDR2 FQGNSA. J lost 7 bases, V lost 4 bases, and 6 bases had no gene match. The CDR3 loop reads CASSSRDRGVEQYF. The CDR3, as DNA: TGTGCCAGCAGCTCCCGGGACAGGGGGGTAGAGCAGTACTTC. Full variable domain (missing parts from reference TRBV7-2 and TRBJ2-7): GAGVSQSPSNKVTEKGKDVELRCDPISGHTALYWYRQSLGQGLEFLIYFQGNSAPDKSGLPSDRFSAERTGGSVSTLTIQRTQQEDSAVYLCASSSRDRGVEQYFGPGTRLTVT.

The chain recombines TRBV9 with TRBJ2-3; 14 bases are shared with TRBD2. Germline CDR1 is SGDLS and CDR2 is YYNGEE. Unmatched junction bases numbered 7, after V lost 4 bases and J lost 0 bases. The CDR3 runs to 18 residues. Here the CDR3 reads CASSHGTSGSTSTDTQYF. CDR3 nucleotide sequence: TGTGCCAGCAGCCACGGGACTAGCGGGAGCACTAGCACAGATACGCAGTATTTT.

The sample holds a few counts of this clone. This chain uses TRBV21-1 with TRBJ1-5. TRBV21-1 constitutes a pseudogene. This CDR3 contains 18 residues. For the CDR3, the DNA is TGTGCCAGCAGCAAAGGGGGGTTGATGGTTTATAGCAATCAGCCCCAGCATTTT. This sequence encodes CASSKGGLMVYSNQPQHF.

The chain employs TRBV6-5 and TRBJ2-2; TRBD2 is a possible D gene (7 bases). Germline V gene data show CDR1 as MNHEY and CDR2 as SVGAGI. Between the trimmed V and J ends, which lost 7 bases and 5 bases, there was a span of 17 bases. The CDR3 is 15 residues long. CDR3 coding DNA: TGTGCCAGCATTGGGGGGGCGCCGGGGACCGGGGAGCTGTTTTTT. Its translation: CASIGGAPGTGELFF.

V and J are TRBV9 and TRBJ1-2; no reliable D call. The CDR3 is 14 residues long. Germline V gene sequence: CDR1 SGDLS, CDR2 YYNGEE. V lost 2 bases and J 3 bases, leaving 11 bases between the germline ends. CDR3 sequence reads: CASSVLGTHYGYTF. The DNA of the CDR3 is TGTGCCAGCAGCGTCTTAGGAACCCACTATGGCTACACCTTC.

V and J are TRBV9 and TRBJ1-1, with D tentatively TRBD1 (6 bases). Germline CDR1 SGDLS, CDR2 YYNGEE. With 3 bases removed from V and 0 bases from J, the gap between germline ends came to 9 bases. This CDR3 region has 14 residues. In DNA, the CDR3 is TGTGCCAGCAGCGAACAGGGCCTGAACACTGAAGCTTTCTTT. As protein: CASSEQGLNTEAFF.

The gene calls are TRBV29-1 and TRBJ1-1; D is unclear. Trimming stripped 1 base from V and 7 bases from J, with 4 bases between. The CDR3 runs to 10 residues. Germline assignment: CDR1 SQVTM and CDR2 ANQGSEA. CDR3 region: CSVEVNEAFF. CDR3 sequence (DNA): TGCAGCGTTGAAGTGAATGAAGCTTTCTTT.

CDR3 nucleotides: TGTGCCAGCAGCTTACCGGGACTAGGCGTCAATGAGCAGTTCTTC. Translating gives CASSLPGLGVNEQFF. This chain connects TRBV7-3 to TRBJ2-1; 8 nucleotides match TRBD2. Looked up from germline, CDR1 is SGHTA and CDR2 is FQGTGA. V was pared by 2 bases and J by 6 bases, with 6 bases of the junction left unmatched. The CDR3 extends over 15 amino acids. The full variable domain, its missing parts supplied by reference TRBV7-3 and TRBJ2-1, is GAGVSQTPSNKVTEKGKYVELRCDPISGHTALYWYRQSLGQGPEFLIYFQGTGAADDSGLPNDRFFAVRPEGSVSTLKIQRTERGDSAVYLCASSLPGLGVNEQFFGPGTRLTVL.

This clone was seen only a few times. The V and J genes are TRBV9 and TRBJ2-4, with D hard to call. V was trimmed by 0 bases and J by 6 bases, leaving 7 bases between them. The CDR3 contains 13 residues. Germline V gene lookup returns CDR1 SGDLS and CDR2 YYNGEE. This chain's CDR3 is CASSVAPGNIQYF. CDR3 bases: TGTGCCAGCAGCGTAGCGCCGGGAAACATTCAGTACTTC. Using reference TRBV9 and TRBJ2-4 for the parts outside the CDR3, the full variable domain is DSGVTQTPKHLITATGQRVTLRCSPRSGDLSVYWYQQSLDQGLQFLIQYYNGEERAKGNILERFSAQQFPDLHSELNLSSLELGDSALYFCASSVAPGNIQYFGAGTRLSVL.

The chain joins TRBV19 to TRBJ2-1; TRBD2 is a possible D gene (6 bases). The V gene's germline CDR1 is LNHDA and CDR2 SQIVND (reference sequence). This CDR3 contains 15 residues. Trimming cost V 2 bases and J 2 bases, with 10 bases left between them. As DNA, the CDR3 is TGTGCCAGTAGTATACCCGGGAGTCCCTACAATGAGCAGTTCTTC. It yields the protein CASSIPGSPYNEQFF.